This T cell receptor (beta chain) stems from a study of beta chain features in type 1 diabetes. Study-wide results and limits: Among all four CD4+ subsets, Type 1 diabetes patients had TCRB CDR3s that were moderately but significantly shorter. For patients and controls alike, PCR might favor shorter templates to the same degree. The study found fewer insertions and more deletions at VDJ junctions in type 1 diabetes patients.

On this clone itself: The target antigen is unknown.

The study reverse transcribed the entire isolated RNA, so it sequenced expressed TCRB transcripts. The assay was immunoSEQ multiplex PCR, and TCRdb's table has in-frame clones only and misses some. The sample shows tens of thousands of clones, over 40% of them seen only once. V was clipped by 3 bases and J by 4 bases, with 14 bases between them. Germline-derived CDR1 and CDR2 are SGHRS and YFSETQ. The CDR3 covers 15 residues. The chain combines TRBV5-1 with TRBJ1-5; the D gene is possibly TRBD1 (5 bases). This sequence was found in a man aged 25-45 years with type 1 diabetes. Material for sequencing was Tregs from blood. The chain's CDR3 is CASSWGVSDNQPQHF. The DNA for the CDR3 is TGCGCCAGCAGCTGGGGGGTATCGGATAATCAGCCCCAGCATTTT. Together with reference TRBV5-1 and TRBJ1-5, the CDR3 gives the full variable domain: KAGVTQTPRYLIKTRGQQVTLSCSPISGHRSVSWYQQTPGQGLQFLFEYFSETQRNKGNFPGRFSGRQFSNSRSEMNVSTLELGDSALYLCASSWGVSDNQPQHFGDGTRLSIL.